These 28 T cell receptor beta chains share one sample of origin, sequenced in a study of technical replicates of blood from several donors. Measured with immunoSEQ multiplex PCR; TCRdb has only the in-frame clones, and not every one. Here the sample spans just over 80,000 clones, roughly 94% being singletons. The sample comprised T cells isolated from PBMCs. The source of these receptors is a human donor in good health.

V is TRBV7-2 and J is TRBJ2-7, with TRBD2 identical over 10 bases. CDR1 and CDR2 (germline): SGHTA, FQGNSA. V lost 5 bases to trimming and J lost 5 bases; unmatched junction nucleotides: 9. This CDR3 spans 15 amino acids. This chain's CDR3 is CASSQAGGPIHEQYF. DNA of the CDR3: TGTGCCAGCAGCCAAGCGGGAGGGCCAATCCACGAGCAGTACTTC.

The rearrangement uses TRBV12-5 and TRBJ1-1; D remains unclear. Trimming left V 5 bases short and J 5 bases short, with 27 bases between. This CDR3 region has 18 residues. The germline V gene encodes CDR1 LGHNT and CDR2 FRNRAP. CDR3 loop: CASGLGPSGLGSGTEAFF. The DNA of the CDR3 is TGTGCTAGTGGTCTTGGCCCCTCCGGGTTGGGGAGTGGGACTGAAGCTTTCTTT.

V and J are TRBV10-3 and TRBJ2-2, with D possibly being TRBD2 (7 bases). Germline lookup yields CDR1 ENHRY and CDR2 SYGVKD. Trimming pared 7 bases from V and 4 bases from J, leaving 13 bases between. CDR3 length: 14 residues. The CDR3 nucleotides are TGTGCCATCATGGGGGGGGCTGGCACCGGGGAGCTGTTTTTT. Translating it yields CAIMGGAGTGELFF.

The chain links TRBV11-2 to TRBJ1-2; TRBD1 might be the D (5 bases). The CDR3 has 15 residues. V dropped 0 bases and J dropped 2 bases, with 10 bases sitting between them. Germline CDR1 is SGHAT and CDR2 is FQNNGV. The CDR3 DNA reads TGTGCCAGCAGCTTAGATGCGGGGGGGAACTATGGCTACACCTTC. It codes for CASSLDAGGNYGYTF.

The V call is TRBV10-3, the J call TRBJ2-7; D not resolved. Germline CDR1 reads ENHRY; CDR2 reads SYGVKD. The V gene lost 4 bases and the J gene lost 4 bases, with 8 bases spanning the gap. This CDR3 has 12 amino acids. DNA of the CDR3: TGTGCCATCAGTGGAACGCAGTACGAGCAGTACTTC. Translated, it gives CAISGTQYEQYF.

This clone was picked up one time. The CDR3 DNA follows: TGTGCCAGCAGCCCGGAGGGCCCATGGGAGACCCAGTACTTC. Its protein is CASSPEGPWETQYF. This chain joins TRBV7-3 and TRBJ2-5; D possibly corresponds to TRBD2 (6 bases). The germline V and J ends were trimmed by 5 bases and 5 bases, with 15 bases remaining between them. CDR1 is SGHTA, CDR2 FQGTGA, per germline. This CDR3 spans 14 amino acids.

The chain combines TRBV5-1 with TRBJ1-2; a possible D gene is TRBD1 (6 bases). V lost 0 bases, J lost 0 bases, and 6 bases lay in between. Germline V lookup: CDR1 SGHRS, CDR2 YFSETQ. CDR3 size: 14 residues. The CDR3 here is CASSLEGANYGYTF. CDR3 nucleotide sequence: TGCGCCAGCAGCTTGGAGGGGGCTAACTATGGCTACACCTTC.

This clone occurred once. The chain links TRBV30 to TRBJ1-4; D is ambiguous. Trimming stripped 3 bases from V and 7 bases from J, with 9 bases between. This CDR3 contains 12 residues. Germline V gives CDR1 GTSNPN, CDR2 SVGIG (reference sequence). CDR3 residues: CAWRLGGEKLFF. The DNA for the CDR3 is TGTGCCTGGAGGTTGGGAGGTGAAAAACTGTTTTTT.

The CDR3 protein is CASSGQAKSYGYTF. The CDR3 DNA is TGTGCCAGTAGTGGACAGGCTAAGTCCTATGGCTACACCTTC. The J gene is TRBJ1-2, the V gene TRBV19, with 7 nucleotides matching TRBD1. The V gene end was trimmed by 5 bases and the J gene end by 4 bases; junction bases not matched to a gene: 7. This CDR3 comprises 14 residues. Germline loops: CDR1 LNHDA, CDR2 SQIVND (reference sequence).

This chain joins TRBV7-9 and TRBJ2-1, with TRBD2 identical over 10 bases. V was pared by 4 bases and J by 0 bases, with 9 bases of the junction left unmatched. Germline CDR1 SEHNR, CDR2 FQNEAQ (reference sequence). The CDR3 extends over 18 amino acids. Here the CDR3 reads CASSSAGSGRGSYNEQFF. The CDR3 DNA sequence: TGTGCCAGCAGCTCCGCCGGGAGCGGGAGGGGCTCCTACAATGAGCAGTTCTTC.

The chain links TRBV6-6 to TRBJ1-2, with D possibly being TRBD1 (6 bases). The germline CDR1 and CDR2 sequences are MNHNY and SVGAGI (reference sequence). V lost 0 bases and J lost 3, with 11 bases in between. The CDR3 extends over 15 amino acids. For the CDR3, the DNA is TGTGCCAGCAGTTACTCCGCAGGGGAAGACTATGGCTACACCTTC. As protein: CASSYSAGEDYGYTF.

The V gene is TRBV13, the J gene TRBJ2-5; weak D call: TRBD1 (5 bases). This CDR3 spans 14 amino acids. From germline, CDR1 is PRHDT and CDR2 FYEKMQ (reference sequence). Trimming took off 5 bases at V and 3 bases at J, with 13 bases between the two ends. The CDR3: CASSLLRQKETQYF. The CDR3 coding sequence is TGTGCCAGCAGCCTTCTAAGACAGAAAGAGACCCAGTACTTC.

The rearrangement joins TRBV7-9 to TRBJ2-2, with TRBD1 identical over 10 bases. Germline CDR1 reads SEHNR; CDR2 reads FQNEAQ (reference sequence). V lost 11 bases, J lost 5 bases, and 11 bases stayed unmatched. The CDR3 extends over 15 amino acids. The CDR3 protein is CAGDRGNVRTGELFF. The CDR3 region has the DNA TGTGCCGGGGACAGGGGAAATGTAAGGACCGGGGAGCTGTTTTTT. The full variable domain, completed using reference TRBV7-9 and TRBJ2-2, is DTGVSQNPRHKITKRGQNVTFRCDPISEHNRLYWYRQTLGQGPEFLTYFQNEAQLEKSRLLSDRFSAERPKGSFSTLEIQRTEQGDSAMYLCAGDRGNVRTGELFFGEGSRLTVL.

This clone was observed once. The chain has TRBV5-1 and TRBJ2-7; D unresolved. The V gene's germline CDR1 is SGHRS and CDR2 YFSETQ. The CDR3 sequence is 13 residues long. The germline V and J ends were trimmed by 0 bases and 2 bases, with 6 bases remaining between them. The CDR3 loop reads CASSLGIAYEQYF. The CDR3 coding sequence is TGCGCCAGCAGCTTGGGTATAGCCTACGAGCAGTACTTC.

This clone appeared once. The rearrangement uses TRBV11-2 and TRBJ1-4; the D gene is possibly TRBD1 (6 bases). The germline gives CDR1 SGHAT, CDR2 FQNNGV. V was cut by 3 bases and J by 2 bases, with 13 bases left in between. The CDR3 spans 16 residues. The CDR3 loop is CASSFRGGATNEKLFF. CDR3 DNA: TGTGCCAGCAGCTTCCGCGGGGGCGCGACTAATGAAAAACTGTTTTTT.

The chain has TRBV5-1 and TRBJ2-5, with 7 bases identical to TRBD2. Germline V gives CDR1 SGHRS, CDR2 YFSETQ. The V segment lost 2 bases and the J segment 0 bases; nucleotides outside the gene matches: 7. The CDR3 covers 16 residues. For the CDR3, the DNA is TGCGCCAGCAGCTTATTAGCGGGCCCGGACCAAGAGACCCAGTACTTC. Its protein is CASSLLAGPDQETQYF.

The chain has TRBV6-5 and TRBJ1-6; the match to TRBD1 covers 7 bases. The CDR3 is 14 amino acids. V was clipped by 5 bases and J by 5 bases; unmatched bases: 3. Germline CDR1 reads MNHEY; CDR2 reads SVGAGI. This CDR3 is CASSTGTDNSPLHF. The DNA of the CDR3 is TGTGCCAGCAGTACCGGGACAGATAATTCACCCCTCCACTTT.

The V and J genes are TRBV7-9 and TRBJ2-4; D possibly corresponds to TRBD2 (6 bases). Per the germline V gene, CDR1 is SEHNR and CDR2 is FQNEAQ (reference sequence). The CDR3 is 15 amino acids. V was clipped by 5 bases and J by 3 bases, with 14 bases between them. The CDR3 DNA is TGTGCCAGCAGCCCGCCGGAGGAGGGCAAAAACATTCAGTACTTC. Translating it yields CASSPPEEGKNIQYF.

The chain joins TRBV6-5 to TRBJ1-3; D gene unclear. The ends were cut back, 0 bases at V and 4 bases at J, with 13 bases in the middle. CDR1 is MNHEY, CDR2 SVGAGI, per germline. CDR3 length: 16 amino acids. Written as DNA, the CDR3 is TGTGCCAGCAGTTACTCAGCGGCCGGGCTCGGAAACACCATATATTTT. It translates to CASSYSAAGLGNTIYF.

The rearrangement uses TRBV7-8 and TRBJ2-2; the match to TRBD2 covers 7 bases. This CDR3 is 14 amino acids long. Germline CDR1 is SGHVS and CDR2 is FQNEAQ. The V gene end was trimmed by 10 bases and the J gene end by 7 bases; junction bases not matched to a gene: 12. CDR3 in amino acids: CATTREWGSGELFF. CDR3 nucleotide sequence: TGTGCCACCACGCGGGAGTGGGGAAGCGGGGAGCTGTTTTTT.

The V gene is TRBV19, the J gene TRBJ1-4; no reliable D call. CDR1 and CDR2 from the germline V gene are LNHDA and SQIVND (reference sequence). The V gene lost 5 bases and the J gene lost 4 bases, with 11 bases spanning the gap. The CDR3 has 14 residues. CDR3 DNA sequence: TGTGCCAGTAGTTCGTCCGGGGTTAATGAAAAACTGTTTTTT. As protein: CASSSSGVNEKLFF.

The V gene is TRBV5-1, the J gene TRBJ1-3, with a possible D match to TRBD1 (6 bases). This CDR3 contains 16 residues. The V end lost 2 bases, the J end lost 1 base, and 13 bases lay between the germline ends. Germline V gives CDR1 SGHRS, CDR2 YFSETQ. CDR3 sequence: CASSLQGHSSGNTIYF. DNA for the CDR3: TGCGCCAGCAGCTTACAGGGACATTCTTCTGGAAACACCATATATTTT.

This clone appeared a single time. The chain joins TRBV6-1 to TRBJ2-3; tentatively, D is TRBD2 (5 bases). V was clipped by 2 bases and J by 1 base, with 13 bases between them. This CDR3 region has 16 residues. Per the germline V gene, CDR1 is MNHNS and CDR2 is SASEGT. The CDR3 DNA reads TGTGCCAGCAGTGAAACTTTCCTGGGAGGCACAGATACGCAGTATTTT. This sequence encodes CASSETFLGGTDTQYF.

This chain uses TRBV28 with TRBJ2-3; D gene ambiguous. This CDR3 region has 18 residues. Germline CDR1 reads MDHEN; CDR2 reads SYDVKM. V was cut by 5 bases and J by 0 bases, with 21 bases left in between. The CDR3 DNA reads TGTGCCAGCAGTACTTTCCCCCCCCTGGGCAGGAGCACAGATACGCAGTATTTT. This encodes CASSTFPPLGRSTDTQYF.

The chain couples TRBV5-4 to TRBJ1-6; D not certain. The CDR3 length is 15 residues. Trimming removed 0 bases at V and 0 bases at J, with 4 bases between. CDR1 and CDR2 (germline): SGHNT, YYREEE (reference sequence). DNA of the CDR3: TGTGCCAGCAGCTTGGACAGCTCCTATAATTCACCCCTCCACTTT. Protein product: CASSLDSSYNSPLHF.

The chain employs TRBV12-5 and TRBJ1-1, with D possibly TRBD1 on 6 matching bases. The germline V and J ends were trimmed by 2 bases and 5 bases, with 9 bases remaining between them. Per germline, CDR1 LGHNT and CDR2 FRNRAP. This CDR3 is 13 amino acids long. CDR3 sequence (DNA): TGTGCTAGTGGTTTGAACAGGGAGACTGAAGCTTTCTTT. This sequence encodes CASGLNRETEAFF.

The gene calls are TRBV7-3 and TRBJ2-7; 9 nucleotides match TRBD1. Germline CDR1 SGHTA, CDR2 FQGTGA. The CDR3 consists of 15 residues. The trim removed 6 bases at V and 0 bases at J, leaving 6 bases unmatched. The CDR3 DNA reads TGTGCCAGCAGTTCAGGACAGGGGAACTCCTACGAGCAGTACTTC. Protein: CASSSGQGNSYEQYF.

This clone showed up just a few times. The CDR3, as DNA: TGCAGCGTTCTAGGTGAAGATGAAAAACTGTTTTTT. Its translation: CSVLGEDEKLFF. The chain couples TRBV29-1 to TRBJ1-4; D gene unclear. There are 12 residues in the CDR3. Trimming cost V 5 bases and J 6 bases, with 10 bases left between them. Germline values: CDR1 SQVTM, CDR2 ANQGSEA.